The 13 T cell receptor beta chains below were found in one sample sequenced in a study of somatic mutations in cytotoxic T cells in rheumatoid arthritis. The table came from immunoSEQ multiplex PCR; TCRdb's copy has only in-frame clones and leaves some out. The sample yields some 25,000 clones, around 74% seen once. The sequencing input was CD8+ T cells sorted from blood. Source of these receptors: a woman under 30 in good health.

This chain joins TRBV19 and TRBJ2-7; 7 nucleotides line up with TRBD2. V lost 8 bases to trimming and J lost 2 bases; unmatched junction nucleotides: 12. The CDR3 runs 15 residues. The V gene's germline CDR1 is LNHDA and CDR2 SQIVND (reference sequence). CDR3 coding DNA: TGTGCCAGTTCCGCCTTCGGGGGGATTACCTACGAGCAGTACTTC. It encodes CASSAFGGITYEQYF.

The chain is built from TRBV19 and TRBJ1-5; possibly TRBD1 for D (6 bases). Trimming took 8 bases from V and 6 from J, leaving 20 bases between them. The germline V gene encodes CDR1 LNHDA and CDR2 SQIVND (reference sequence). This CDR3 spans 15 amino acids. CDR3 sequence: CASAPGHLNRQPQHF. The CDR3 bases are TGTGCCAGTGCACCGGGACACCTGAATCGTCAGCCCCAGCATTTT.

J is TRBJ1-1 and V is TRBV11-2; 9 positions agree with TRBD1. J lost 5 bases, V lost 3 bases, and 4 bases had no gene match. CDR1 is SGHAT, CDR2 FQNNGV, per germline. The CDR3 totals 14 residues. This CDR3 reads CASSLAGQGTEAFF. Here the CDR3 DNA reads TGTGCCAGCAGCTTGGCGGGACAGGGTACTGAAGCTTTCTTT.

About this clone: This same CDR3 is encoded by further DNA sequences in the sample. This chain connects TRBV2 to TRBJ1-5; a possible D gene is TRBD1 (6 bases). Trimming removed 3 bases at V and 0 bases at J, with 9 bases between. This CDR3 is built from 15 residues. Germline CDR1 and CDR2: SNHLY and FYNNEI. The CDR3 DNA is TGTGCCAGCAGTGAGGACAGTTATAGCAATCAGCCCCAGCATTTT. It encodes CASSEDSYSNQPQHF.

The chain combines TRBV5-6 with TRBJ1-2; D not certain. CDR3 length equals 14 residues. The V end lost 7 bases, the J end lost 2 bases, and 15 bases lay between the germline ends. CDR1 is SGHDT, CDR2 YYEEEE, per germline. The DNA of the CDR3 is TGTGCCAGCCACGCCCAGGTGGAGAACTATGGCTACACCTTC. Translated, it gives CASHAQVENYGYTF.

The V and J genes are TRBV5-1 and TRBJ1-2, with D unclear. The CDR3 contains 13 residues. The V end was cut by 0 bases, the J end by 8 bases, with 11 bases between. CDR1 and CDR2 from the germline V gene are SGHRS and YFSETQ. CDR3 DNA sequence: TGCGCCAGCAGCTTGGACAATTTGCGGGGCTACACCTTC. Protein product: CASSLDNLRGYTF.

The chain recombines TRBV5-1 with TRBJ2-7; D remains ambiguous. This CDR3 has 16 amino acids. V shed 4 bases and J shed 4 bases, with 21 bases lying between them. CDR1 and CDR2 (germline): SGHRS, YFSETQ. The CDR3 DNA is TGCGCCAGCAGCCGGTCGCCCAGCGCCTCCGCGTACGAGCAGTACTTC. Translated, it gives CASSRSPSASAYEQYF. The complete variable domain, with remaining parts taken from reference TRBV5-1 and TRBJ2-7, reads KAGVTQTPRYLIKTRGQQVTLSCSPISGHRSVSWYQQTPGQGLQFLFEYFSETQRNKGNFPGRFSGRQFSNSRSEMNVSTLELGDSALYLCASSRSPSASAYEQYFGPGTRLTVT.

Only a few counts were recorded for this clone. The chain has TRBV28 and TRBJ2-7, with 8 positions matching TRBD2. The CDR3 runs 15 residues. V dropped 6 bases and J dropped 4; count of bases not matched to a gene: 11. Germline CDR1 is MDHEN and CDR2 is SYDVKM. In DNA, the CDR3 is TGTGCCAGCAGGCCCCTCCGGGAGGGTTTTTACGAGCAGTACTTC. Translating it yields CASRPLREGFYEQYF. The variable domain in full, completed from reference TRBV28 and TRBJ2-7, reads DVKVTQSSRYLVKRTGEKVFLECVQDMDHENMFWYRQDPGLGLRLIYFSYDVKMKEKGDIPEGYSVSREKKERFSLILESASTNQTSMYLCASRPLREGFYEQYFGPGTRLTVT.

V is TRBV7-2 and J is TRBJ2-6; 8 bases match TRBD1. Germline V CDR1 and CDR2: SGHTA, FQGNSA. Germline trimming cut 4 bases from V and 4 bases from J; bases unmatched to any gene: 3. The CDR3 is 15 amino acids. Here the CDR3 reads CASSWDRTGANVLTF. The CDR3 DNA is TGTGCCAGCAGCTGGGACAGGACCGGGGCCAACGTCCTGACTTTC.

This chain links TRBV6-5 with TRBJ1-1; 8 bases match TRBD1. The CDR3 contains 15 residues. Per germline, CDR1 MNHEY and CDR2 SVGAGI. The trim removed 0 bases at V and 8 bases at J, leaving 8 bases unmatched. As DNA, the CDR3 is TGTGCCAGCAGTTACTCGGCGACAGGGGTGGGCGAAGCTTTCTTT. Protein sequence: CASSYSATGVGEAFF.

The chain recombines TRBV30 with TRBJ2-1; 8 bases match TRBD1. Germline CDR1 GTSNPN, CDR2 SVGIG (reference sequence). Trimming at V came to 4 bases and at J to 6 bases, leaving 8 bases not matched to a gene. The CDR3 runs to 14 residues. CDR3 sequence reads: CAWTLRDRINEQFF. The CDR3 DNA follows: TGTGCCTGGACCCTGCGGGACAGGATCAATGAGCAGTTCTTC. The full variable domain, with the rest looked up from reference TRBV30 and TRBJ2-1, is SQTIHQWPATLVQPVGSPLSLECTVEGTSNPNLYWYRQAAGRGLQLLFYSVGIGQISSEVPQNLSASRPQDRQFILSSKKLLLSDSGFYLCAWTLRDRINEQFFGPGTRLTVL.

This chain links TRBV28 with TRBJ1-5, with TRBD1 matching 8 bases. This CDR3 comprises 15 residues. Trimming cost V 7 bases and J 6 bases; bases outside gene matches: 11. Germline-derived CDR1 and CDR2 are MDHEN and SYDVKM. Here the CDR3 reads CASTFSGGYGQPQHF. CDR3 coding DNA: TGTGCCAGCACATTCTCAGGGGGCTATGGTCAGCCCCAGCATTTT.

The chain recombines TRBV19 with TRBJ2-7; tentatively, D is TRBD1 or TRBD2 (5 bases each). Trimming stripped 1 base from V and 7 bases from J, with 11 bases between. This CDR3 region has 13 residues. Looked up from germline, CDR1 is LNHDA and CDR2 is SQIVND (reference sequence). CDR3 sequence reads: CASSIGPGREQYV. The CDR3 DNA reads as TGTGCCAGTAGTATAGGTCCGGGGCGGGAGCAGTACGTC.